The T cell receptor (beta chain) under discussion was sequenced for a study of tissue T cells after allogeneic stem cell transplantation. Study overall: Patients with graft-versus-host disease had grafts: four unmodified, three CD34-selected and T-cell-depleted.

The CDR3 totals 13 residues. Trimming at V came to 5 bases and at J to 11 bases, leaving 11 bases not matched to a gene. The germline gives CDR1 MDHEN, CDR2 SYDVKM. Adult allogeneic hematopoietic cell transplant recipients with steroid-refractory graft-versus-host disease were prospectively enrolled for research autopsy. Profiling relied on immunoSEQ multiplex PCR, and the TCRdb table lists in-frame clones only, not all of them. Here the sample spans about 7,300 clones, 78% being singletons. Points on this clone: Its antigen is not identified.

Study-wide results and caveats: Anatomically similar tissues had similar TCR repertoires within each patient. Alloreactivity or antigen specificity of tissue TCRs was not determined; some clones might be host cells.

The clonotype was recovered from a male patient older than 55 with steroid-refractory graft-versus-host disease after an allogeneic stem cell transplant. Part of the T cells may come from the graft donor. This material consisted of skin, taken at autopsy. V usage is TRBV28 and J usage is TRBJ1-2, with 7 bases fitting TRBD1. Here the CDR3 DNA reads TGTGCCAGCAGTATCGGACAGGAAGTAGTGTACACCTTC. It specifies CASSIGQEVVYTF.